The sequence of this T cell receptor (beta chain) was determined in a study of monozygotic twins with inflammatory bowel disease. Study-wide results and limits: Healthy co-twins had higher TCRbeta inverse Simpson diversity than their IBD twins. Variability may have been added to patient repertoires by differing immunosuppressive treatments.

Notes on this clonotype: The target antigen is unknown.

Germline CDR1 and CDR2: SGHTA and FQGNSA. This CDR3 is built from 16 residues. The input for each TCR library was 3,000 to 3,500 ng of total RNA. UMIs incorporating a 6-nucleotide sample barcode were appended by means of template switching. TCRdb reanalyzed the 5' RACE reads and collapses them to one entry per CDR3 protein, without DNA. The repertoire table contains under 350,000 distinct CDR3 sequences. The J gene is TRBJ2-3, the V gene TRBV7-2; TCRdb gives TRBD1 as the D gene, but with no DNA this cannot be confirmed. The receptor's source is a human donor with ulcerative colitis or Crohn's disease, or a healthy co-twin of an affected twin (not recorded which). Sequenced sample: blood. This chain's CDR3 is CASSNWDRGTTDTQYF.